Listed here are 20 T cell receptor beta chains from one sample, sequenced in a study of CD8 T cells in ankylosing spondylitis (dated by TCRdb to the late 2010s). The library was obtained by 5' RACE. This sample was sequenced with an Illumina HiSeq 2500. In-frame beta chains were kept once TCRdb had trimmed the public reads at Q25 with fastp and called clones with MiXCR. Rows merge per CDR3 protein into single entries with the most common DNA and genes. A total of about 260,000 distinct CDR3 sequences appear in this sample, 20% to 30% of them only once. The top ten constitute 0.5% to 0.75% of the sample. The source material was blood, either unsorted or a sorted T cell fraction (not recorded which). These receptors all stem from a male donor with ankylosing spondylitis or in good health (not recorded which).

The V and J genes are TRBV4-2 and TRBJ2-1; TRBD1 or TRBD2 may be the D gene (5 bases each). CDR1 is LGHNA, CDR2 YNFKEQ, per germline. The length of the CDR3 is 16 residues. Between the trimmed V and J ends, which lost 4 bases and 5 bases, there was a span of 18 bases. In nucleotides, the CDR3 is TGTGCCAGCAGCCCAGCCGGGACGGAGATGAACAATGAGCAGTTCTTC. Translating gives CASSPAGTEMNNEQFF.

This clonotype showed up many times. The chain links TRBV6-1 to TRBJ1-5; D might be TRBD1 (5 bases). In germline, CDR1 is MNHNS, CDR2 SASEGT. Trimming removed 3 bases from V and 4 bases from J, with 10 bases in between. The CDR3 is made up of 14 amino acids. The CDR3 loop reads CASSDKYRNQPQHF. DNA of the CDR3: TGTGCCAGCAGTGATAAGTACAGGAATCAGCCCCAGCATTTT.

The chain uses TRBV20-1 and TRBJ2-3; TRBD2 matches 9 bases. Germline V gene data show CDR1 as DFQATT and CDR2 as SNEGSKA (reference sequence). This CDR3 is 15 amino acids long. J lost 0 bases, V lost 1 base, and 2 bases had no gene match. CDR3 in DNA: TGCAGTGCTAGAGTAGGGACTAGCAGCACAGATACGCAGTATTTT. This gives the protein CSARVGTSSTDTQYF.

This clonotype was observed a handful of times. The chain is built from TRBV12-3 or TRBV12-4 and TRBJ2-3, with no clear D. CDR3 length: 13 residues. V shed 6 bases and J shed 1 base, with 8 bases lying between them. The CDR3 region is CASRPSGTDTQYF. The CDR3 DNA is TGTGCCAGCAGGCCATCTGGCACAGATACGCAGTATTTT.

The chain couples TRBV6-1 to TRBJ2-1; tentatively, D is TRBD1 (6 bases). CDR1 and CDR2 (germline): MNHNS, SASEGT. V was trimmed by 6 bases and J by 7 bases, leaving 16 bases between them. CDR3 length: 14 residues. CDR3 amino acids: CASRVLDSANEQFF. The CDR3 nucleotides are TGTGCCAGCAGAGTACTGGACAGTGCGAATGAGCAGTTCTTC.

The sample holds many counts of this clonotype. This chain links TRBV5-4 with TRBJ1-2; 9 bases map to TRBD1. This CDR3 spans 15 amino acids. The germline gives CDR1 SGHNT, CDR2 YYREEE (reference sequence). V shed 2 bases and J 6 bases; nucleotides not matched to a gene: 8. Written as DNA, the CDR3 is TGTGCCAGCAGCTTAGGACCGGGACAGGGAAATGGCTACACCTTC. Residues: CASSLGPGQGNGYTF. The full variable domain, with the rest looked up from reference TRBV5-4 and TRBJ1-2, is ETGVTQSPTHLIKTRGQQVTLRCSSQSGHNTVSWYQQALGQGPQFIFQYYREEENGRGNFPPRFSGLQFPNYSSELNVNALELDDSALYLCASSLGPGQGNGYTFGSGTRLTVV.

The chain recombines TRBV6-6 with TRBJ1-5; D gene ambiguous. Germline-derived CDR1 and CDR2 are MNHNY and SVGAGI (reference sequence). V gave up 3 bases and J gave up 1 base, with 4 bases separating them. This CDR3 is 13 amino acids long. CDR3 loop: CASSYQSNQPQHF. Here the CDR3 DNA reads TGTGCCAGCAGTTATCAGAGCAATCAGCCCCAGCATTTT.

J is TRBJ2-7 and V is TRBV2, with D maybe TRBD1 (6 bases). The CDR3 has 14 amino acids. Trimming cost V 5 bases and J 3 bases, with 14 bases left between them. Germline CDR1 is SNHLY and CDR2 is FYNNEI. CDR3 in amino acids: CASSPEQGHYEQYF. For the CDR3, the DNA is TGTGCCAGCAGTCCCGAACAGGGACACTACGAGCAGTACTTC.

This clonotype was seen ten or more times. The chain combines TRBV20-1 with TRBJ1-2; maybe TRBD1 (5 bases). Trimming pared 3 bases from V and 7 bases from J, leaving 18 bases between. This CDR3 has 14 residues. Germline CDR1 and CDR2: DFQATT and SNEGSKA (reference sequence). CDR3 DNA sequence: TGCAGTGCTAGGCCGGGGACCGGGGGAGGTGGCTACACCTTC. Translated: CSARPGTGGGGYTF.

This clonotype has more than one count but fewer than ten. CDR3 amino acids: CASSFQGFNQPQHF. DNA of the CDR3: TGTGCCAGCAGTTTTCAGGGATTCAATCAGCCCCAGCATTTT. The chain carries TRBV12-3 or TRBV12-4 and TRBJ1-5; perhaps TRBD1 as D (5 bases). The CDR3 totals 14 residues. Trimming removed 3 bases at V and 3 bases at J, with 9 bases between.

This clonotype appeared many times. CDR3 sequence reads: CASSLVLNGELFF. The DNA for the CDR3 is TGTGCCAGCAGCTTAGTACTCAACGGGGAGCTGTTTTTT. The chain joins TRBV7-3 to TRBJ2-2; no clear D gene. V was trimmed by 2 bases and J by 7 bases, leaving 8 bases between them. Germline-derived CDR1 and CDR2 are SGHTA and FQGTGA. The CDR3 is 13 residues long.

This clonotype has ten or more counts. The V call is TRBV7-8, the J call TRBJ2-5; D gene unclear. The CDR3 length is 13 residues. Germline CDR1 is SGHVS and CDR2 is FQNEAQ. Trimming cost V 3 bases and J 1 base, with 6 bases left between them. The CDR3: CASSFPTQETQYF. Written as DNA, the CDR3 is TGTGCCAGCAGCTTTCCTACCCAAGAGACCCAGTACTTC.

This chain uses TRBV20-1 with TRBJ1-5; no clear D. This CDR3 spans 14 amino acids. Germline CDR1 and CDR2: DFQATT and SNEGSKA (reference sequence). V lost 3 bases and J 0 bases, leaving 9 bases between the germline ends. The CDR3 DNA reads TGCAGTGCTAGCGGGGATTATAGCAATCAGCCCCAGCATTTT. It specifies CSASGDYSNQPQHF.

The genes are TRBV15 and TRBJ2-7, with TRBD1 as a possible D gene (6 bases). V was shortened by 5 bases and J by 1 base, with 9 bases between the two germline ends. The CDR3 consists of 13 residues. Germline CDR1 is LNHNV and CDR2 is YYDKDF (reference sequence). The CDR3 coding sequence is TGTGCCACCAGCCCAACAGGGTCCTACGAGCAGTACTTC. The encoded protein is CATSPTGSYEQYF.

This clonotype has just a few counts. The chain links TRBV4-2 to TRBJ2-6, with unresolved D. This CDR3 is 15 amino acids long. The germline gives CDR1 LGHNA, CDR2 YNFKEQ. Trimming shortened V by 1 base and J by 0 bases, and 4 bases separated the two germline ends. Here the CDR3 DNA reads TGTGCCAGCAGCCAAGGCATCTCTGGGGCCAACGTCCTGACTTTC. Translating it yields CASSQGISGANVLTF.

This chain uses TRBV12-3 or TRBV12-4 with TRBJ2-3, with D tentatively TRBD2 (7 bases). The CDR3 covers 14 residues. Trimming shortened V by 2 bases and J by 5 bases, and 11 bases separated the two germline ends. Written as DNA, the CDR3 is TGTGCCAGCAGTTTACAGGGGAGGGGAGATACGCAGTATTTT. Translated: CASSLQGRGDTQYF.

This chain links TRBV12-3 or TRBV12-4 with TRBJ2-3; D gene ambiguous. This CDR3 spans 13 amino acids. V was trimmed by 1 base and J by 4 bases, leaving 6 bases between them. This chain's CDR3 is CASSLGSADTQYF. In DNA form, the CDR3 reads TGTGCCAGCAGTTTAGGATCTGCAGATACGCAGTATTTT.

This clonotype was seen at least ten times. This chain joins TRBV7-2 and TRBJ1-1, with D unresolved. Trimming took off 3 bases at V and 3 bases at J, with 8 bases between the two ends. CDR1 SGHTA and CDR2 FQGNSA come from the germline V gene. The CDR3 length is 13 residues. CDR3 coding DNA: TGTGCCAGCAGCTTCCGGGGTCACACTGAAGCTTTCTTT. The encoded protein is CASSFRGHTEAFF.

The V and J genes are TRBV29-1 and TRBJ2-7; TRBD1 might be the D (5 bases). Germline CDR1 reads SQVTM; CDR2 reads ANQGSEA. The CDR3 is 13 residues long. The V end lost 4 bases, the J end lost 6 bases, and 16 bases lay between the germline ends. This CDR3 reads CSVATVSPLEQYF. The DNA of the CDR3 is TGCAGCGTTGCGACAGTGTCCCCGCTCGAGCAGTACTTC.

This clonotype was picked up a small number of times. This chain joins TRBV12-3 or TRBV12-4 and TRBJ2-7; D not certain. The length of the CDR3 is 12 residues. V lost 6 bases to trimming and J lost 5 bases, with 11 bases between them. The CDR3 nucleotides are TGTGCCAGCAGCCTTACGAGGAACGAGCAGTACTTC. This codes for CASSLTRNEQYF.